The T cell receptor (beta chain) described here comes from a study of CD8+ T cells in alopecia areata. Looking at the study overall: Treatment comprised oral tofacitinib, 5 to 10 mg twice daily, in treated patients. Tofacitinib therapy lasting 6 to 18 months was followed by 6 months off drug.

Study-level findings and limits: Persistence of many expanded lesional clones was seen in scalp and blood during tofacitinib.

This CDR3 contains 17 residues. After removal of 0 bases from V and 2 bases from J, the junction contained 6 bases not matched to a gene. Looked up from germline, CDR1 is SGHRS and CDR2 is YFSETQ. As concerns this clone: Its antigen is undetermined.

Specified treatment: oral pan-JAK inhibitor, 5-10 mg twice daily. Lesional scalp tissue (obtained by punch biopsy) and peripheral blood were collected from alopecia areata patients. Sequencing relied on a cDNA template that was reverse transcribed from extracted RNA. The table came from immunoSEQ multiplex PCR; TCRdb's copy has only in-frame clones and leaves some out. The sample includes some 99,000 clones, about 58% of them seen just once. The chain joins TRBV5-1 to TRBJ2-3; TRBD2 matches 10 bases. The sample consisted of CD8+ T cells sorted from blood, taken at week 4, from a patient treated with tofacitinib. The origin of this receptor is a human donor with alopecia areata. The CDR3 here is CASSLGLAGQDTDTQYF. CDR3 bases: TGCGCCAGCAGCTTGGGACTAGCGGGTCAAGACACAGATACGCAGTATTTT.